This is a list of T cell receptor beta chains from one sample in a study of T cells expressing NK-cell markers. TCRdb reprocessed the 5' RACE reads and stores each CDR3 protein as one record, lacking DNA. Its table records 400,000 to 550,000 distinct CDR3 sequences. The material sequenced was blood T cells: a sorted CD56 or NKG2C T cell subset, CD4+ or CD8+ T cells, or bulk PBMC T cells (not recorded which). Receptors were obtained from a woman between 18 and 70 years old in good health. Each CDR3 is given with its conserved first and last residue. The order of the fields is CDR3 length, J gene, V gene, CDR3 protein.

len: 12
j_gene: TRBJ2-7
v_gene: TRBV29-1
CDR3aa: CSVRGQGHEQYF

len: 14
j_gene: TRBJ1-4
v_gene: TRBV20-1
CDR3aa: CSAAAGTGGEKLFF

len: 15
j_gene: TRBJ1-6
v_gene: TRBV5-4
CDR3aa: CASSSGGTVGSPLHF

len: 18
j_gene: TRBJ1-6
v_gene: TRBV5-6
CDR3aa: CASSVSGGRSSYNSPLHF

len: 16
j_gene: TRBJ1-5
v_gene: TRBV7-3
CDR3aa: CASSLPLDRPNQPQHF

len: 11
j_gene: TRBJ1-4
v_gene: TRBV30
CDR3aa: CAWSPNEKLFF

len: 14
j_gene: TRBJ1-1
v_gene: TRBV10-3
CDR3aa: CAIGQGAGNTEAFF

len: 14
j_gene: TRBJ2-3
v_gene: TRBV27
CDR3aa: CASKRTGKTDTQYF

len: 14
j_gene: TRBJ1-5
v_gene: TRBV29-1
CDR3aa: CSVEFGGAGQPQHF

len: 16
j_gene: TRBJ2-2
v_gene: TRBV6-1
CDR3aa: CASTNLGRANTGELFF

len: 17
j_gene: TRBJ2-5
v_gene: TRBV7-9
CDR3aa: CASSFRLAGGVGETQYF

len: 14
j_gene: TRBJ2-5
v_gene: TRBV7-2
CDR3aa: CASSSLAWGETQYF

len: 13
j_gene: TRBJ2-5
v_gene: TRBV29-1
CDR3aa: CSADRVSGETQYF

len: 15
j_gene: TRBJ2-1
v_gene: TRBV7-2
CDR3aa: CASSFGLVGYNEQFF

len: 12
j_gene: TRBJ2-5
v_gene: TRBV5-1
CDR3aa: CASSFPGETQYF

len: 12
j_gene: TRBJ1-2
v_gene: TRBV12-3/TRBV12-4
CDR3aa: CASSPDRVGYTF

len: 14
j_gene: TRBJ1-1
v_gene: TRBV20-1
CDR3aa: CSARDPAVNTEAFF

len: 11
j_gene: TRBJ1-4
v_gene: TRBV25-1
CDR3aa: CASRDTGGLFF

len: 15
j_gene: TRBJ2-6
v_gene: TRBV19
CDR3aa: CASSILASGANVLTF

len: 17
j_gene: TRBJ2-5
v_gene: TRBV6-5
CDR3aa: CASSYLQPGLAGETQYF

len: 16
j_gene: TRBJ2-3
v_gene: TRBV20-1
CDR3aa: CSASPPGSMGIGTQYF

len: 14
j_gene: TRBJ1-1
v_gene: TRBV6-1
CDR3aa: CATALSAGGDKAFF

len: 14
j_gene: TRBJ1-2
v_gene: TRBV7-2
CDR3aa: CASSLQGTIYGYTF

len: 15
j_gene: TRBJ2-3
v_gene: TRBV20-1
CDR3aa: CSARGSKSSTDTQYF

len: 16
j_gene: TRBJ2-3
v_gene: TRBV4-3
CDR3aa: CASSQDLTASGHTQYF

len: 15
j_gene: TRBJ2-7
v_gene: TRBV28
CDR3aa: CASSLGTSGVFQQYF

len: 19
j_gene: TRBJ2-1
v_gene: TRBV4-2
CDR3aa: CASSPGGRGPRSSYNEQFF

len: 17
j_gene: TRBJ2-7
v_gene: TRBV29-1
CDR3aa: CSVEELKGPKDYYEQYF

len: 15
j_gene: TRBJ1-1
v_gene: TRBV7-8
CDR3aa: CASSALGQMNTEAFF

len: 16
j_gene: TRBJ1-1
v_gene: TRBV7-2
CDR3aa: CASSLYPGTVNTEAFF

len: 18
j_gene: TRBJ2-3
v_gene: TRBV20-1
CDR3aa: CSARDPESSGRATDTQYF

len: 17
j_gene: TRBJ2-2
v_gene: TRBV4-2
CDR3aa: CASSQVGQGRDTGELFF

len: 14
j_gene: TRBJ2-1
v_gene: TRBV5-1
CDR3aa: CASSLWGGMNEQFF

len: 16
j_gene: TRBJ2-3
v_gene: TRBV11-3
CDR3aa: CASSRLLVSSTDTQYF

len: 14
j_gene: TRBJ1-1
v_gene: TRBV29-1
CDR3aa: CSVPRGPAGIEAFF

len: 16
j_gene: TRBJ2-2
v_gene: TRBV7-2
CDR3aa: CASSSTPGLAGGELFF